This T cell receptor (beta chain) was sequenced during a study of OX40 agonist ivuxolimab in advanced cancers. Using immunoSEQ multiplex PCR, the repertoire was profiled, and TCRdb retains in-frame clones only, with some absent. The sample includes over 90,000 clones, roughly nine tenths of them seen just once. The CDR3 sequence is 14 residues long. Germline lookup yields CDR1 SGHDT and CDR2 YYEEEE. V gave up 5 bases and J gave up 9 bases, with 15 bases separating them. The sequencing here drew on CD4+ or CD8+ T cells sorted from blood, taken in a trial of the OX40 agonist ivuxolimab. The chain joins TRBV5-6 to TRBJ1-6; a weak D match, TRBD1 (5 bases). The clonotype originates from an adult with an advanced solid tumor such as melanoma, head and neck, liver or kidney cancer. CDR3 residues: CASRRAGLPSPLHF. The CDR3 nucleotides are TGTGCCAGCAGGAGAGCAGGGCTTCCTTCACCCCTCCACTTT.